Below are 10 T cell receptor beta chains sequenced from a single sample in a study of cytomegalovirus exposure and HLA in healthy donors. Produced via immunoSEQ multiplex PCR; TCRdb's table is partial and in-frame only. The sample has some 140,000 clones; about 80% are singletons. Sequencing was carried out using PBMCs. These receptors were collected from a man aged 25-40 years in good health and CMV-seropositive.

The gene calls are TRBV14 and TRBJ1-1, with no clear D. Germline lookup yields CDR1 SGHDN and CDR2 FVKESK. V lost 6 bases, J lost 7 bases, and 9 bases lay in between. The CDR3 sequence is 11 residues long. CDR3 loop: CASRHGGEAFF. In DNA, the CDR3 is TGTGCCAGCAGACATGGAGGTGAAGCTTTCTTT.

V and J are TRBV7-2 and TRBJ2-2; 11 bases fit TRBD2. The CDR3 is 15 amino acids. The V gene end was trimmed by 5 bases and the J gene end by 5 bases; junction bases not matched to a gene: 4. The germline gives CDR1 SGHTA, CDR2 FQGNSA. CDR3 in amino acids: CASSQRLAGTGELFF. The CDR3 coding sequence is TGTGCCAGCAGCCAAAGACTAGCGGGGACCGGGGAGCTGTTTTTT.

The V call is TRBV4-2, the J call TRBJ2-5, with D maybe TRBD2 (7 bases). The CDR3 runs 15 residues. CDR1 and CDR2 (germline): LGHNA, YNFKEQ. Trimming removed 6 bases from V and 5 bases from J, with 19 bases in between. DNA for the CDR3: TGTGCCAGCAGTACGGGGGGCGCCAAGTCGGAGACCCAGTACTTC. Its protein product is CASSTGGAKSETQYF.

The V and J genes are TRBV5-1 and TRBJ2-5; D call uncertain. Trimming took 0 bases from V and 3 from J, leaving 9 bases between them. CDR3 length equals 14 residues. Germline CDR1 reads SGHRS; CDR2 reads YFSETQ. CDR3 protein: CASSLVMAEETQYF. The CDR3 DNA reads TGCGCCAGCAGCTTGGTTATGGCCGAAGAGACCCAGTACTTC.

The rearrangement links TRBV7-3 to TRBJ2-1; no firm D call. The CDR3 covers 14 residues. V gave up 5 bases and J gave up 0 bases, with 8 bases separating them. CDR1 is SGHTA and CDR2 is FQGTGA in the germline V gene. For the CDR3, the DNA is TGTGCCAGCAGCGACGACAACTCCTACAATGAGCAGTTCTTC. It codes for CASSDDNSYNEQFF.

This chain links TRBV29-1 with TRBJ2-3; 16 bases agree with TRBD2. After removal of 5 bases from V and 4 bases from J, the junction contained 12 bases not matched to a gene. Germline V gives CDR1 SQVTM, CDR2 ANQGSEA. The CDR3 covers 18 residues. The CDR3 bases are TGCAGCGTTCAGGGGACTAGCGGGGGGGCCTTGGTTTCAGATACGCAGTATTTT. Encoded protein: CSVQGTSGGALVSDTQYF.

The chain couples TRBV7-9 to TRBJ2-1; 13 nucleotides line up with TRBD2. The length of the CDR3 is 15 residues. The trim removed 2 bases at V and 6 bases at J, leaving 1 base unmatched. CDR1 and CDR2 (germline): SEHNR, FQNEAQ (reference sequence). CDR3 nucleotide sequence: TGTGCCAGCAGCTTAACTAGCGGGGGGGCCAATGAGCAGTTCTTC. Translation gives CASSLTSGGANEQFF. The variable domain in full, with the rest retrieved from reference TRBV7-9 and TRBJ2-1, is DTGVSQNPRHKITKRGQNVTFRCDPISEHNRLYWYRQTLGQGPEFLTYFQNEAQLEKSRLLSDRFSAERPKGSFSTLEIQRTEQGDSAMYLCASSLTSGGANEQFFGPGTRLTVL.

This chain links TRBV6-1 with TRBJ1-2; D is undetermined. The CDR3 runs 18 residues. Germline V gene lookup returns CDR1 MNHNS and CDR2 SASEGT. Deletions cut 1 base from V and 4 bases from J, with 22 bases between. CDR3 sequence (DNA): TGTGCCAGCAGTGAAGGGAGGGCGACACCGGTGGTTCTCTATGGCTACACCTTC. Amino acid sequence: CASSEGRATPVVLYGYTF.

The V call is TRBV7-2, the J call TRBJ2-1; 8 bases are shared with TRBD2. The germline gives CDR1 SGHTA, CDR2 FQGNSA. V was clipped by 5 bases and J by 11 bases; unmatched bases: 11. The CDR3 loop spans 14 amino acids. In DNA form, the CDR3 reads TGTGCCAGCAGCCCGGGAGGGGCAGCCGGCCAGCAGTTCTTC. This gives the protein CASSPGGAAGQQFF.

The chain has TRBV2 and TRBJ2-3; D gene ambiguous. Per the germline V gene, CDR1 is SNHLY and CDR2 is FYNNEI. V was shortened by 2 bases and J by 2 bases, with 17 bases between the two germline ends. This CDR3 region has 17 residues. Here the CDR3 reads CASSESPLLINTDTQYF. The CDR3 nucleotides are TGTGCCAGCAGTGAAAGTCCGCTACTTATTAACACAGATACGCAGTATTTT.